The clone carrying this TCR beta chain was detected a few times. What it binds is unknown. This sample was included in a study of identical twins. Study results and caveats: Reduced insertions were recorded for abundant cord blood beta clonotypes, with no such pattern in memory repertoires. Shared out-of-frame alpha sequences (those common to twins) showed excess low generation probability. Analyses of zero insertions could, in part, be confounded by invariant MAIT and iNKT cells.

Each CDR3 protein gets one entry after TCRdb re-called the 5' RACE reads with MiXCR. The top ten hold over 0.25% of the sample, which has 1.5 million to 2 million distinct CDR3 sequences, around 33% seen once. In germline, CDR1 is MDHEN, CDR2 SYDVKM. This CDR3 has 14 amino acids. The V segment lost 3 bases and the J segment 6 bases; nucleotides outside the gene matches: 3. This sequence originates from a newborn girl in good health. The genes are TRBV28 and TRBJ2-7; 12 bases agree with TRBD1. The sequencing sample was made of cord blood. The CDR3 sequence: CASSLAGQGAEQYF. CDR3 bases: TGTGCCAGCAGTTTGGCGGGACAGGGGGCCGAGCAGTACTTC.